This TCR beta chain was captured in a study of T cell responses to AZD1222 COVID-19 vaccine. The CDR3 totals 14 residues. From germline, CDR1 is ENHRY and CDR2 SYGVKD. The V end lost 10 bases, the J end lost 0 bases, and 15 bases lay between the germline ends. Study-wide results and limits: Nearly half of spike-specific TCRs reportedly target unmutated variant regions.

Assay used: immunoSEQ multiplex PCR; TCRdb lists only in-frame clones, some missing. This sample carries about 120,000 clones, 70% to 90% of them seen once, and the ten largest clones take about 3.7%. In the case of this clone: Its cognate antigen is unknown.

The starting material was peripheral blood, obtained on day 0 of AZD1222 vaccination. The receptor was derived from an adult in good health. The J gene is TRBJ1-1, the V gene TRBV10-3; D perhaps matches TRBD1 (5 bases). The CDR3 is CASNGGTMNTEAFF. The DNA for the CDR3 is TGTGCCAGCAACGGAGGGACCATGAACACTGAAGCTTTCTTT.